These T cell receptor beta chains were read from a single sample in a study of pediatric ulcerative colitis. The data were produced by immunoSEQ multiplex PCR, yet TCRdb's version contains in-frame clones alone and is incomplete. The sample lists around 68,000 clones, over 70% occurring once. Source material: blood. Source of these receptors: a boy younger than 18 with moderate ulcerative colitis. The CDR3 runs from the conserved cysteine through the conserved F or W. The order of the fields is J gene, D gene, clone size, V gene, CDR3 DNA, CDR3 protein. A D gene is named only where the DNA matches it firmly. Some rows mark clone size as missing; the rest say once, few, many or name a class of expanded clone.

TRBJ1-1 - few TRBV6-1 TGTGCCAGCAGTGAAACGGGGCCAGGTGGGACTGAAGCTTTCTTT CASSETGPGGTEAFF
TRBJ2-3 - - TRBV11-3 TGTGCCAGCAGCTTGGCCCTGAGGGGCACAGATACGCAGTATTTT CASSLALRGTDTQYF
TRBJ2-5 TRBD1 - TRBV13 TGTGCCAGCAGCTCAACCGGGACAGGGAAAGAGACCCAGTACTTC CASSSTGTGKETQYF
TRBJ1-5 - - TRBV11-2 TGTGCCAGCAGCCCCGGACAGATTAGCAATCAGCCCCAGCATTTT CASSPGQISNQPQHF
TRBJ1-6 - - TRBV19 TGTGCCAGTAGTATAAGGCAGAATTCACCCCTCCACTTT CASSIRQNSPLHF
TRBJ1-1 - few TRBV9 TGTGCCAGCAGCGTAGCAGGGAACACTGAAGCTTTCTTT CASSVAGNTEAFF
TRBJ1-2 TRBD1 - TRBV7-9 TGTGCCAGCAGCATCGGGACAGGGGACCTCTATGGCTACACCTTC CASSIGTGDLYGYTF
TRBJ2-2 - once TRBV4-1 TGCGCCAGCAGCCAACCTTCCGCCGGGACGAGCAAGCACGGGGAGCTGTTTTTT CASSQPSAGTSKHGELFF
TRBJ2-1 TRBD2 - TRBV7-2 TGTGCCAGCAGCTTTGCTAGCGGGAGGGGTAATGAGCAGTTCTTC CASSFASGRGNEQFF
TRBJ2-7 TRBD1 - TRBV30 TGTGCCTGGAGTCGGGGACAGGGTTTAGACGAGCAGTACTTC CAWSRGQGLDEQYF
TRBJ2-1 TRBD2 - TRBV5-1 TGCGCCAGCAGCTCTAGCGGGAGAGAATCGAATGAGCAGTTCTTC CASSSSGRESNEQFF
TRBJ1-4 - - TRBV7-2 TGTGCCAGCAGCTTAGTTACAGGGTTCGTTGGCACTAATGAAAAACTGTTTTTT CASSLVTGFVGTNEKLFF
TRBJ2-1 - - TRBV5-5 TGTGCCAGCAGCAACCACAAGAGCTCCTACAATGAGCAGTTCTTC CASSNHKSSYNEQFF
TRBJ1-1 - - TRBV5-1 TGCGCCAGCAGCTTGGACACTTCGAACACTGAAGCTTTCTTT CASSLDTSNTEAFF
TRBJ2-6 - - TRBV5-1 TGCGCCAGCAGCCCTGGGGGGCCTGGGGCCAACGTCCTGACTTTC CASSPGGPGANVLTF
TRBJ2-7 - - TRBV18 TGTGCCAGCTCAATAGGCCAGCAGGAGCAGTACTTC CASSIGQQEQYF
TRBJ1-1 TRBD1 - TRBV7-8 TGTGCCAGCAGCTCTCTTCCGACAGGGATGAACACTGAAGCTTTCTTT CASSSLPTGMNTEAFF
TRBJ1-1 - few TRBV6-5 TGTGCCAGCAGTTCGCCTCCGGGAATCACTGAAGCTTTCTTT CASSSPPGITEAFF
TRBJ1-3 TRBD1 - TRBV12-5 TGTGCTAGTGGTTTGGCAGACGGCCGGGACAGGGTCGTTTTTTCTGGAAACACCATATATTTT CASGLADGRDRVVFSGNTIYF
TRBJ1-2 - - TRBV7-9 TGTGCCAGCAGCTTAGGGCTTTCGGATTTGGGTTATGGCTACACCTTC CASSLGLSDLGYGYTF
TRBJ2-1 TRBD2 - TRBV6-5 TGTGCCAGCAAGGCTAGCGGGATAGTGAGGAATGAGCAGTTCTTC CASKASGIVRNEQFF
TRBJ2-1 - - TRBV2 TGTGCCAGCAGTGATCCCGGTCGAAGCCCCTACAATGAGCAGTTCTTC CASSDPGRSPYNEQFF
TRBJ2-2 - - TRBV2 TGTGCCAGCAGTGGTTGGGGTGGCGGGGAGCTGTTTTTT CASSGWGGGELFF
TRBJ2-7 - few TRBV27 TGTGCCAGCAGTTTATCGATAGGGGACGGATCTGTCGAGCAGTACTTC CASSLSIGDGSVEQYF
TRBJ2-2 - once TRBV2 TGTGCCAGCAGCTTCAGGTCGCCGGCAAGCGGGTCCGGGGAGCTGTTTTTT CASSFRSPASGSGELFF
TRBJ1-2 - - TRBV5-6 TGTGCCAGCAGTCGGGACTTAACCACGGGAGGCTACACCTTC CASSRDLTTGGYTF
TRBJ1-2 TRBD1 few TRBV19 TGTGCCAGTACTCCCGTTCGGACAGGGGGCGGTGGCTACACCTTC CASTPVRTGGGGYTF